This T cell receptor beta chain originates from a study of blood T cell repertoires in COVID-19. Looking at the study overall: Material from acute and convalescent COVID-19 was sourced from the United States, Italy and Spain. Sample material is recorded as cDNA or gDNA derived from T cells, B-cell-depleted T cells, or PBMCs.

Methods used by the authors: Scientists estimated how many nucleated cells there were by amplifying reference gene primers. Measured with immunoSEQ multiplex PCR; TCRdb has only the in-frame clones, and not every one. That table is the source of V, J and clone size, and D and trimming were worked out from the DNA. The repertoire holds approximately 66,000 clones, with about 89% as singletons. This sequence was found in a man aged 55 to 70 with acute or convalescent COVID-19. Sequencing used peripheral blood.

Written as DNA, the CDR3 is TGTGCCAGCAGCTCTAGACAGGGGTCGAGGGACTATGGCTACACCTTC. It yields the protein CASSSRQGSRDYGYTF. The chain recombines TRBV7-2 with TRBJ1-2, with TRBD1 matching 8 bases. The CDR3 totals 16 residues. Germline CDR1 reads SGHTA; CDR2 reads FQGNSA. The V and J ends lost 4 bases and 3 bases, in that order; junction bases with no gene match: 10. Full variable domain (remainder filled in from reference TRBV7-2 and TRBJ1-2): GAGVSQSPSNKVTEKGKDVELRCDPISGHTALYWYRQSLGQGLEFLIYFQGNSAPDKSGLPSDRFSAERTGGSVSTLTIQRTQQEDSAVYLCASSSRQGSRDYGYTFGSGTRLTVV.